These 20 T cell receptor beta chains share one sample of origin, sequenced in a study of cytomegalovirus exposure and HLA in healthy donors. Method: immunoSEQ multiplex PCR; TCRdb's copy keeps in-frame clones and lacks some. The top ten clones hold about 2.8% of a sample with 200,000 to 300,000 clones, about 86% of them seen once. The sequencing input was PBMCs. Every receptor here comes from a man aged 18 to 30 in good health and CMV-seronegative.

The genes are TRBV15 and TRBJ2-7, with 9 bases lining up with TRBD1. Germline V CDR1 and CDR2: LNHNV, YYDKDF (reference sequence). This CDR3 contains 13 residues. The junction had 9 bases not matched to a gene; V was cut back by 10 bases and J by 5 bases. CDR3 DNA sequence: TGTGCCATCGGGGGGACAGGGATCAACGAGCAGTACTTC. Its protein is CAIGGTGINEQYF.

The chain recombines TRBV28 with TRBJ2-3; 10 bases map to TRBD2. With V trimmed by 5 bases and J by 3 bases, 5 bases remained unmatched. Per the germline V gene, CDR1 is MDHEN and CDR2 is SYDVKM. This CDR3 contains 15 residues. The CDR3 is CASSLLAGTTDTQYF. The DNA of the CDR3 is TGTGCCAGCAGTCTACTAGCGGGAACGACAGATACGCAGTATTTT.

The chain links TRBV7-9 to TRBJ2-7; 9 bases align to TRBD2. The trim removed 7 bases at V and 0 bases at J, leaving 13 bases unmatched. The CDR3 has 17 residues. The germline CDR1 and CDR2 sequences are SEHNR and FQNEAQ (reference sequence). The CDR3 DNA is TGTGCCAGCATGGCAGGGTTGACTAGCGGACACTCCTACGAGCAGTACTTC. Protein: CASMAGLTSGHSYEQYF.

The chain combines TRBV27 with TRBJ2-7, with D possibly TRBD2 on 6 matching bases. Trimming pared 2 bases from V and 3 bases from J, leaving 8 bases between. CDR3 length equals 13 residues. Germline-derived CDR1 and CDR2 are MNHEY and SMNVEV (reference sequence). CDR3 amino acids: CASSLGGYYEQYF. As DNA, the CDR3 is TGTGCCAGCAGTTTAGGAGGGTACTACGAGCAGTACTTC.

The chain links TRBV28 to TRBJ2-5; TRBD2 is a possible D gene (6 bases). The CDR3 totals 13 residues. CDR1 and CDR2 (germline): MDHEN, SYDVKM. V was pared by 7 bases and J by 3 bases, with 12 bases between. The CDR3 region is CASTMWGEETQYF. The DNA of the CDR3 is TGTGCCAGCACTATGTGGGGGGAAGAGACCCAGTACTTC.

The chain joins TRBV6-5 to TRBJ1-2; the D is unclear. Germline V lookup: CDR1 MNHEY, CDR2 SVGAGI. Trimming shortened V by 2 bases and J by 4 bases, and 8 bases separated the two germline ends. The CDR3 totals 13 residues. This chain's CDR3 is CASSYIQSYGYTF. The DNA of the CDR3 is TGTGCCAGCAGTTACATACAGTCCTATGGCTACACCTTC.

A note on this clone: One end of the junction does not line up with germline, which may come from a read error. The chain has TRBV4-3 and TRBJ2-7; TRBD2 matches at 12 bases. This CDR3 contains 14 residues. Germline V gene lookup returns CDR1 LGHNA and CDR2 YSLEER. The CDR3 nucleotides read TGCGCCAGCAGCCAAGACCGGCTAGCGGGAGGGCCCCTTTTC. This sequence encodes CASSQDRLAGGPLF.

This rearrangement joins TRBV19 to TRBJ1-6, with D possibly being TRBD1 (5 bases). Trimming left V 2 bases short and J 4 bases short, with 12 bases between. This CDR3 is 16 amino acids long. Germline lookup yields CDR1 LNHDA and CDR2 SQIVND (reference sequence). CDR3 DNA sequence: TGTGCCAGTAGTATAAGGCTGACAGCGTATAATTCACCCCTCCACTTT. Its translation is CASSIRLTAYNSPLHF.

The chain combines TRBV7-8 with TRBJ2-3, with 7 bases matching TRBD2. V lost 5 bases, J lost 3 bases, and 8 bases stayed unmatched. The V gene's germline CDR1 is SGHVS and CDR2 FQNEAQ. The CDR3 spans 15 residues. The CDR3 DNA sequence: TGTGCCAGCAGCCCTGGGAGGGCCCAGACAGATACGCAGTATTTT. This gives the protein CASSPGRAQTDTQYF.

The V call is TRBV2, the J call TRBJ1-1; 7 nucleotides agree with TRBD1. From germline, CDR1 is SNHLY and CDR2 FYNNEI. V dropped 4 bases and J dropped 5; count of bases not matched to a gene: 7. The CDR3 has 14 amino acids. The CDR3 sequence is CASSVPSGGTEAFF. The CDR3 coding sequence is TGTGCCAGCAGTGTGCCCTCAGGGGGGACTGAAGCTTTCTTT.

The rearrangement uses TRBV6-5 and TRBJ1-2; D might be TRBD1 (5 bases). The germline V gene encodes CDR1 MNHEY and CDR2 SVGAGI. This CDR3 is 13 amino acids long. V lost 2 bases and J 3 bases, leaving 7 bases between the germline ends. For the CDR3, the DNA is TGTGCCAGCAGTTACCAGGGCGACTATGGCTACACCTTC. Translating gives CASSYQGDYGYTF.

This chain joins TRBV29-1 and TRBJ1-1; D possibly corresponds to TRBD1 (5 bases). Germline assignment: CDR1 SQVTM and CDR2 ANQGSEA. V lost 1 base, J lost 7 bases, and 13 bases lay in between. There are 13 residues in the CDR3. CDR3 sequence: CSVEGGGYFEAFF. The CDR3, as DNA: TGCAGCGTTGAAGGGGGCGGCTACTTTGAAGCTTTCTTT.

The CDR3 sequence is CASSLGVNYGYTF. In nucleotides, the CDR3 is TGTGCCAGCAGCTTAGGAGTAAACTATGGCTACACCTTC. The V call is TRBV7-9, the J call TRBJ1-2; D unresolved. The germline V gene encodes CDR1 SEHNR and CDR2 FQNEAQ (reference sequence). Trimming took off 1 base at V and 2 bases at J, with 5 bases between the two ends. This CDR3 has 13 amino acids. Together with reference TRBV7-9 and TRBJ1-2, the CDR3 gives the full variable domain: DTGVSQNPRHKITKRGQNVTFRCDPISEHNRLYWYRQTLGQGPEFLTYFQNEAQLEKSRLLSDRFSAERPKGSFSTLEIQRTEQGDSAMYLCASSLGVNYGYTFGSGTRLTVV.

The chain employs TRBV7-9 and TRBJ2-2; a weak D match, TRBD1 (6 bases). The germline CDR1 and CDR2 sequences are SEHNR and FQNEAQ (reference sequence). The CDR3 has 12 amino acids. Trimming pared 8 bases from V and 3 bases from J, leaving 7 bases between. CDR3 protein: CASQGHTGELFF. The CDR3, as DNA: TGTGCCAGCCAGGGGCACACCGGGGAGCTGTTTTTT.

V and J are TRBV12-5 and TRBJ2-3; D not certain. Germline V lookup: CDR1 LGHNT, CDR2 FRNRAP. The CDR3 has 15 residues. The germline V and J ends were trimmed by 0 bases and 6 bases, with 13 bases remaining between them. DNA of the CDR3: TGTGCTAGTGGTTTGGTTGTCCAAAGAGCCGATACGCAGTATTTT. Translation: CASGLVVQRADTQYF.

This chain uses TRBV6-5 with TRBJ1-4; D might be TRBD1 (6 bases). This CDR3 contains 15 residues. Germline-derived CDR1 and CDR2 are MNHEY and SVGAGI. Trimming left V 0 bases short and J 5 bases short, with 10 bases between. The chain's CDR3 is CASSYSSDSNEKLFF. CDR3 in DNA: TGTGCCAGCAGTTACTCGTCGGACAGCAATGAAAAACTGTTTTTT.

The chain uses TRBV30 and TRBJ2-5, with a weak D call TRBD1 (6 bases). Germline lookup yields CDR1 GTSNPN and CDR2 SVGIG (reference sequence). The length of the CDR3 is 15 residues. Trimming stripped 2 bases from V and 5 bases from J, with 18 bases between. The CDR3 nucleotides read TGTGCCTGGAGTCGTCTTCAGGGGAATCGGGAGACCCAGTACTTC. This codes for CAWSRLQGNRETQYF.

The V gene is TRBV7-7, the J gene TRBJ2-1, with D tentatively TRBD1 (5 bases). CDR1 is SSHAT and CDR2 is FNYEAQ in the germline V gene (reference sequence). Trimming removed 5 bases from V and 9 bases from J, with 14 bases in between. CDR3 length: 13 amino acids. For the CDR3, the DNA is TGTGCCAGCAGCCCCTCTAGGGGATTTGAGCAGTTCTTC. It specifies CASSPSRGFEQFF.

CDR3 nucleotides: TGTGCCAGCAGCCCGACAGGGGATACGCAGTATTTT. Protein product: CASSPTGDTQYF. The rearrangement links TRBV7-9 to TRBJ2-3; 7 bases are a match to TRBD1. Per germline, CDR1 SEHNR and CDR2 FQNEAQ (reference sequence). The CDR3 loop spans 12 amino acids. V dropped 5 bases and J dropped 6; count of bases not matched to a gene: 2.

V gene TRBV28 combines with J gene TRBJ1-2, with D hard to call. Trimming took off 6 bases at V and 8 bases at J, with 25 bases between the two ends. Per germline, CDR1 MDHEN and CDR2 SYDVKM. CDR3 length: 16 residues. CDR3 DNA: TGTGCCAGCAGCCACTCCAAGGGAGGGCGCGTGTACGGCTACACCTTC. It yields the protein CASSHSKGGRVYGYTF.